The present T cell receptor beta chain was sequenced within a study of blood T cell repertoires in COVID-19 (dated by TCRdb to 2018 to 2021). Study-level background: Samples covering the acute and convalescent phases of COVID-19 were provided by collaborators in the United States, Italy and Spain. The material from the prospective study consisted of cDNA or gDNA derived from T cells, B-cell-depleted T cells, or PBMCs. The dataset comprised deeply sampled blood TCRbeta repertoires from subjects exposed to, actively infected with, or recovered from COVID-19. A freely available public database, intended as a resource for researchers studying the immune response to SARS-CoV-2, is where the repertoires were released. The samples were drawn from two sources: the first 160 participants of the ongoing ImmuneRACE study, and 1,200 or so subjects contributed by 6 global collaborators. The sample metadata nearly always contained a de-identified subject ID, COVID-19 status, age in years and sex. Where available, HLA class I and class II types were obtained from metadata supplied by the sample provider rather than from assay-based typing.

Trimming leaves V shorter by 0 bases and J shorter by 2 bases, with the junction holding 4 bases beyond the gene matches. CDR1 SGHRS and CDR2 YFSETQ were looked up in the germline V gene. From its cysteine to its phenylalanine, the CDR3 spans 17 amino acids. The DNA shown is the 51-base CDR3, in frame from base 1. What the study reported, not specific to this receptor: The quantity of clinical and demographic metadata differed by source and by participant and was supplied without curation.

Samples from volunteer blood donors who had recovered from COVID-19 were contributed by a second Seattle source. The collaborating institutions used their own protocols to collect whole blood in K2EDTA tubes. For TCRbeta analysis, collaborators shipped samples as frozen whole blood, isolated PBMCs, or DNA extracted from either of those sample types. TCRbeta CDR3 regions were amplified from genomic DNA by means of the immunoSEQ Assay, a bias-controlled multiplex PCR. The authors' analysis ran thus. The number of nucleated cells in each sample was estimated by amplification of reference gene primers within the assay. To quantify the absolute abundance of each unique TCRbeta CDR3 rearrangement, sequence reads were collapsed and filtered. For each sample, productive Simpson clonality was calculated by taking the square root of Simpson's diversity index across productive rearrangements. The clones in this table, taken by TCRdb from immuneACCESS, are in-frame only. Not every clone is retained; where verified, under half of the shortfall comes from an unresolved V gene, and the cause of the rest is unknown. V, J and clone size were drawn from that table, and D and trimming were deduced from the DNA. A total of around 250,000 clones appear in this sample, approximately 86% of them only once. The top ten clones comprise 1.5% to 2% of the sample.

Regarding this clone: The antigen it recognizes is unknown. No quality values exist for individual bases; no much larger clone is one base distant.

The TCR originated in an older woman who had recovered from COVID-19. The source material was peripheral blood. The chain is assembled from TRBV5-1 and TRBJ2-3, with 12 central nucleotides matching TRBD2. The DNA sequence reads TGCGCCAGCAGCTTGGGACTAGCGGGGGTTAACACAGATACGCAGTATTTT. Its protein product is CASSLGLAGVNTDTQYF.